Listed below are T cell receptor beta chains from one sample, sequenced in a study of cytomegalovirus exposure and HLA in healthy donors. Libraries were prepared by immunoSEQ multiplex PCR; TCRdb keeps only in-frame clonotypes and omits some of them. The sample lists some 160,000 clones, 65% to 90% occurring once. Sequenced sample: PBMCs. The receptor source for this set is a woman aged 18-29 years in good health and CMV-seronegative. The CDR3 runs from the conserved cysteine through the conserved F or W. The order of the fields is CDR3 protein, CDR3 DNA, V gene, clone size, J gene, D gene. A D gene is named only where the DNA matches it firmly. Part of the rows lack a size; the others show once, few, many or a class for expanded clones.

CASSVDPNTGSYEQYF,TGTGCCAGCAGCGTAGACCCTAATACAGGATCCTACGAGCAGTACTTC,TRBV9,-,TRBJ2-7,-
CAISEEGQGRGYTF,TGTGCCATCAGTGAGGAAGGACAGGGACGCGGCTACACCTTC,TRBV10-3,-,TRBJ1-2,TRBD1
CASSEGAGTYTEAFF,TGTGCCAGCAGTGAGGGGGCAGGGACGTACACTGAAGCTTTCTTT,TRBV2,few,TRBJ1-1,-
CASMGGRYGYTF,TGTGCCAGCATGGGGGGACGCTATGGCTACACCTTC,TRBV28,-,TRBJ1-2,-
CASSGQGNYGYTF,TGCGCCAGCAGCGGACAGGGAAACTATGGCTACACCTTC,TRBV5-1,once,TRBJ1-2,TRBD1
CASRLMTTGVNQPQHF,TGTGCCAGCAGACTTATGACTACAGGGGTGAATCAGCCCCAGCATTTT,TRBV28,once,TRBJ1-5,TRBD1
CASSLTGVQPQHF,TGTGCCAGCAGTTTGACGGGGGTTCAGCCCCAGCATTTT,TRBV27,-,TRBJ1-5,-
CASTKTPYRGGAEAFF,TGTGCCAGCACCAAAACCCCGTACAGGGGCGGGGCTGAAGCTTTCTTT,TRBV7-8,-,TRBJ1-1,TRBD1
CASSGGDGGVRDF,TGTGCCAGCAGTGGGGGGGACGGCGGGGTCCGGGACTTC,TRBV6-1,-,TRBJ2-7,-
CASSPQGLAYEQYF,TGTGCCAGCTCACCACAGGGACTCGCCTACGAGCAGTACTTC,TRBV18,-,TRBJ2-7,-
CASSSETSGASNEQFF,TGTGCCAGCAGCTCCGAGACTAGCGGGGCTTCCAATGAGCAGTTCTTC,TRBV5-6,once,TRBJ2-1,TRBD2
CASRPGGTSGYNEQFF,TGTGCCAGCAGGCCAGGGGGGACTAGCGGGTACAATGAGCAGTTCTTC,TRBV28,once,TRBJ2-1,TRBD2
CASSFGQAAKRYTF,TGTGCCAGCAGCTTTGGGCAGGCCGCAAAGCGCTACACCTTC,TRBV5-5,-,TRBJ1-2,-
CASSYLGQGGDYGYTF,TGTGCCAGCAGTTACCTTGGACAGGGGGGGGACTATGGCTACACCTTC,TRBV6-5,once,TRBJ1-2,TRBD1
CASSEYAGGADTQYF,TGTGCCAGCAGTGAATACGCGGGAGGCGCAGATACGCAGTATTTT,TRBV25-1,once,TRBJ2-3,TRBD2
CASSAGGFTGELFF,TGTGCCAGCAGCGCAGGGGGCTTTACCGGGGAGCTGTTTTTT,TRBV9,-,TRBJ2-2,TRBD1
CAWSSGRGNQPQHF,TGTGCCTGGAGTTCGGGCAGGGGCAATCAGCCCCAGCATTTT,TRBV30,-,TRBJ1-5,-
CASSFSNRGQVNEQFF,TGCGCCAGCAGCTTCAGCAACAGGGGGCAGGTCAATGAGCAGTTCTTC,TRBV5-1,-,TRBJ2-1,TRBD1
CASSLNRGLYNEQFF,TGTGCCAGCAGCTTAAACAGGGGGCTTTACAATGAGCAGTTCTTC,TRBV7-7,-,TRBJ2-1,TRBD1
CAISASGEDGYTF,TGTGCCATCAGTGCCTCGGGTGAGGATGGCTACACCTTC,TRBV10-3,-,TRBJ1-2,-
CASSLLGGSQPQHF,TGTGCCAGCAGTTTGTTAGGGGGCAGTCAGCCCCAGCATTTT,TRBV28,-,TRBJ1-5,TRBD1
CASSLDGTNGYTF,TGTGCCAGCAGTTTAGACGGGACAAATGGCTACACCTTC,TRBV28,once,TRBJ1-2,-
CASSVQGKSTEAFF,TGTGCCAGCAGTGTACAGGGGAAAAGCACTGAAGCTTTCTTT,TRBV27,-,TRBJ1-1,TRBD1